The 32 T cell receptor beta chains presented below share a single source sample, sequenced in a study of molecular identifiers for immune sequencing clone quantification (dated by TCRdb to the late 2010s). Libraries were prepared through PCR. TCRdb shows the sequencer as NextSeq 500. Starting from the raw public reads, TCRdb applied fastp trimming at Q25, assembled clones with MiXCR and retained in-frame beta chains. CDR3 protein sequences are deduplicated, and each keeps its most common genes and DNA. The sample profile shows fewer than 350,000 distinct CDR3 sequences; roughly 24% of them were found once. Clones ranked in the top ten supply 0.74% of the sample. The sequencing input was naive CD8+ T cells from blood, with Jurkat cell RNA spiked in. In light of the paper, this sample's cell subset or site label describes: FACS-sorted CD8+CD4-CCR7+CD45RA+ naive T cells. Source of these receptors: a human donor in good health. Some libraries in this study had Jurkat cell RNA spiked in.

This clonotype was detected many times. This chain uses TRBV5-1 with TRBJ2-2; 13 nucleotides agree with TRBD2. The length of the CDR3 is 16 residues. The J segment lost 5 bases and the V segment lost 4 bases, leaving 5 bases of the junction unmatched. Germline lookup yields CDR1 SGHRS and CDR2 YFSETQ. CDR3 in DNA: TGCGCCAGCAGCACGGGACTAGCGGGGAATACCGGGGAGCTGTTTTTT. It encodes CASSTGLAGNTGELFF.

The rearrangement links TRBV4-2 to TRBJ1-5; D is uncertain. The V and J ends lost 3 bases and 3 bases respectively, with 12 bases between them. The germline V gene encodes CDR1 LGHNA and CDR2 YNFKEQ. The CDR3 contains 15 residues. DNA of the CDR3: TGTGCCAGCAGCCACCCGTCTGGTCACAATCAGCCCCAGCATTTT. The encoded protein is CASSHPSGHNQPQHF.

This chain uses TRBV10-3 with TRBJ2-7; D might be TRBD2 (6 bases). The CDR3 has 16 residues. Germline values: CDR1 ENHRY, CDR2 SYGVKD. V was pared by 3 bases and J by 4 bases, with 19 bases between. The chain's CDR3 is CAISDPGGSRRYEQYF. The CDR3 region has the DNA TGTGCCATCAGTGACCCCGGGGGATCGAGGAGGTACGAGCAGTACTTC.

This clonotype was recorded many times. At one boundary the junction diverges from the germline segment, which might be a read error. CDR3 amino acids: CASNPLPGPNF. As DNA, the CDR3 is TGTGCCAGCAATCCACTTCCGGGACCCAACTTT. This chain links TRBV7-9 with TRBJ1-1, with D tentatively TRBD1 (5 bases). The CDR3 extends over 11 amino acids. Germline CDR1 reads SEHNR; CDR2 reads FQNEAQ (reference sequence).

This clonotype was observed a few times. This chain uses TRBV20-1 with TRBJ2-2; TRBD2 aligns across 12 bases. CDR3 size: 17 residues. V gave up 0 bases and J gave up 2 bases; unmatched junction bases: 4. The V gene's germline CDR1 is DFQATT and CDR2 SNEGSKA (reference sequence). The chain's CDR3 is CSARESSGGVNTGELFF. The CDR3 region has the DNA TGCAGTGCTAGAGAGTCTAGCGGGGGGGTAAACACCGGGGAGCTGTTTTTT.

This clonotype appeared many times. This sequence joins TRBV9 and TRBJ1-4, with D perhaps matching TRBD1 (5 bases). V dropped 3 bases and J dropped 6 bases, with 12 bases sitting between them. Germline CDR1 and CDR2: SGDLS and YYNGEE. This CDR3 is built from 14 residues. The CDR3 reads CASSASGFDEKLFF. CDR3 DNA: TGTGCCAGCAGCGCATCAGGGTTTGATGAAAAACTGTTTTTT.

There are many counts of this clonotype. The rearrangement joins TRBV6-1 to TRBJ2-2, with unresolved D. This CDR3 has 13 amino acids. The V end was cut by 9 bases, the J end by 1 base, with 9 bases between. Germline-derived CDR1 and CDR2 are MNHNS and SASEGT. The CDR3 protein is CASRDGNTGELFF. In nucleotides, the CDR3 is TGTGCCAGTCGAGACGGGAACACCGGGGAGCTGTTTTTT.

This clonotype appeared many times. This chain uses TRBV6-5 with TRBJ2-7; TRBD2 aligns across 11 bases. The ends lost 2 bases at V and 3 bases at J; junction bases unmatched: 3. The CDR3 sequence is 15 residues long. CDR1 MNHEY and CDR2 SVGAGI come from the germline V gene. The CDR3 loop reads CASSYGTSGVYEQYF. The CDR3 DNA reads TGTGCCAGCAGTTACGGGACTAGCGGAGTCTACGAGCAGTACTTC.

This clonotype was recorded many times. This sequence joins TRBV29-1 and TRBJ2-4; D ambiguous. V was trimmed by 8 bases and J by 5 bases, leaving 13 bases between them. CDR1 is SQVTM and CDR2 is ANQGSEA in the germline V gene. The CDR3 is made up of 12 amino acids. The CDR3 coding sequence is TGCAGCTGCCGAGCATTAGAAAACATTCAGTACTTC. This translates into CSCRALENIQYF.

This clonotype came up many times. As DNA, the CDR3 is TGTGCCAGCAGCTCCCACCAACCGGGACAGCCTTATAGCAATCAGCCCCAGCATTTT. The encoded protein is CASSSHQPGQPYSNQPQHF. V and J are TRBV7-9 and TRBJ1-5; 7 bases agree with TRBD1. CDR3 length: 19 residues. The germline V gene encodes CDR1 SEHNR and CDR2 FQNEAQ (reference sequence). J gave up 0 bases and V 4 bases, and 15 bases lay outside the gene matches. The full variable domain, with the rest looked up from reference TRBV7-9 and TRBJ1-5, is DTGVSQNPRHKITKRGQNVTFRCDPISEHNRLYWYRQTLGQGPEFLTYFQNEAQLEKSRLLSDRFSAERPKGSFSTLEIQRTEQGDSAMYLCASSSHQPGQPYSNQPQHFGDGTRLSIL.

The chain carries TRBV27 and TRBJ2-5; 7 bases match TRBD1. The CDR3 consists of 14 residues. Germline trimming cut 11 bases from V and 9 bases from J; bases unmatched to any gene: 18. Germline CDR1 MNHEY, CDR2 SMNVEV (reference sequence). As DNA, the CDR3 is TGTGCCCGCCGGGACAGACTACATCAAGCGCCCCAGTACTTC. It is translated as CARRDRLHQAPQYF.

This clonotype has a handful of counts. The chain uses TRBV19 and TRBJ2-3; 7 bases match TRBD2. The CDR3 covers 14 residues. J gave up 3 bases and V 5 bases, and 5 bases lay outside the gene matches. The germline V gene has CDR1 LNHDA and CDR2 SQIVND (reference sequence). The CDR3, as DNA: TGTGCCAGTAGTTGGGCGGGGGAAACAGATACGCAGTATTTT. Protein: CASSWAGETDTQYF.

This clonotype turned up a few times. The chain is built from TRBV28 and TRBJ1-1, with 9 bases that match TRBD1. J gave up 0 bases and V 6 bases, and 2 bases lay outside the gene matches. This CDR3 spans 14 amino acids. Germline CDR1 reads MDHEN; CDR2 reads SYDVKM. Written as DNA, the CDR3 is TGTGCCAGCAGGACAGGGGGAGTGAACACTGAAGCTTTCTTT. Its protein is CASRTGGVNTEAFF.

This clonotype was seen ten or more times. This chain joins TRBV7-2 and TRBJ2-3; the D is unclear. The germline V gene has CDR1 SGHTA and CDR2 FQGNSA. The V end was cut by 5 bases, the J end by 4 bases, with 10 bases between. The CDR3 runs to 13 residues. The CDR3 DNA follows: TGTGCCAGCAGCCTGACGAGTCCAGATACGCAGTATTTT. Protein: CASSLTSPDTQYF.

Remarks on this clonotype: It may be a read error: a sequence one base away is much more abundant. This chain's CDR3 is CASSSSGMETQHF. DNA for the CDR3: TGTGCCAGCAGCTCTAGCGGGATGGAGACCCAGCACTTC. The V and J genes are TRBV7-2 and TRBJ2-5; 9 nucleotides align to TRBD2. CDR1 and CDR2 from the germline V gene are SGHTA and FQGNSA. The CDR3 length is 13 residues.

The CDR3: CASSAQTRSLGTQYF. Here the CDR3 DNA reads TGTGCCAGCAGCGCCCAGACACGGTCCCTTGGGACCCAGTACTTC. J is TRBJ2-5 and V is TRBV12-3 or TRBV12-4, with D hard to call. This CDR3 is 15 amino acids long. V dropped 6 bases and J dropped 7 bases, with 21 bases sitting between them.

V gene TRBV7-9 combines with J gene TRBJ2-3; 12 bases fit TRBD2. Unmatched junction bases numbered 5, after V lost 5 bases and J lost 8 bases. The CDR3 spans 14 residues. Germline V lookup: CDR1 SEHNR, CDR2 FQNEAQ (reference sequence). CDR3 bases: TGTGCCAGCAGCGCTGGACTAGCGGGGATTACGCAGTATTTT. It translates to CASSAGLAGITQYF.

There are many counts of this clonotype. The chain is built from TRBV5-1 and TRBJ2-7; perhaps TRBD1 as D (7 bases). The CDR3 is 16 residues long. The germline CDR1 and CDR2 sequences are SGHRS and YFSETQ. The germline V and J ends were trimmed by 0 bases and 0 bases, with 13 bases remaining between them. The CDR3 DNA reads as TGCGCCAGCAGCTTGGGGGGGGACAGTCCCTCCTACGAGCAGTACTTC. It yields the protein CASSLGGDSPSYEQYF.

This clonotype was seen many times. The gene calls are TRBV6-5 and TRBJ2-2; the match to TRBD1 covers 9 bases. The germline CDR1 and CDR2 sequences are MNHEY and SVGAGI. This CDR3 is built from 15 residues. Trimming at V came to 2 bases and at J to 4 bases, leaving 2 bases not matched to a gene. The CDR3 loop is CASSYLTGGTGELFF. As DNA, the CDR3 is TGTGCCAGCAGTTACCTGACAGGGGGCACCGGGGAGCTGTTTTTT.

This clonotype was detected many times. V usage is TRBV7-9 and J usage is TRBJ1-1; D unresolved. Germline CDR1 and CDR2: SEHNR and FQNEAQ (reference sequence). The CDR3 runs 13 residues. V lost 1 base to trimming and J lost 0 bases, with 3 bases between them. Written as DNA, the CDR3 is TGTGCCAGCAGCTTAGATGTGAACACTGAAGCTTTCTTT. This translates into CASSLDVNTEAFF.

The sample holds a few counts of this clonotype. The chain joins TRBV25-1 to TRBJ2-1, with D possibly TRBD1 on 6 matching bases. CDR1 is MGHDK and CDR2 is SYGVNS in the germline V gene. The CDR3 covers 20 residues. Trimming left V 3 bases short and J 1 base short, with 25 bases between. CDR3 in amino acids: CASSDWDMRKGFGSYNEQFF. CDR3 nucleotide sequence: TGTGCCAGCAGTGATTGGGACATGCGGAAAGGGTTTGGGTCCTACAATGAGCAGTTCTTC.

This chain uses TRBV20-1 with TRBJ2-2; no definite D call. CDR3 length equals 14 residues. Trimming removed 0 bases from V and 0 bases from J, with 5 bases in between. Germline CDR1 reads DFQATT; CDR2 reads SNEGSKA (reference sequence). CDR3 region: CSARDGPNTGELFF. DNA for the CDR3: TGCAGTGCTAGAGATGGACCGAACACCGGGGAGCTGTTTTTT.

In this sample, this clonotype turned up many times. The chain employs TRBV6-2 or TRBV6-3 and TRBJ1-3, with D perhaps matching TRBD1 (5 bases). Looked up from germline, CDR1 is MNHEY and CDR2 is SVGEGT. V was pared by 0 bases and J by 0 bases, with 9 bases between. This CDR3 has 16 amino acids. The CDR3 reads CASSYSTTDSGNTIYF. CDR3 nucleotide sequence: TGTGCCAGCAGTTACTCGACGACAGACTCTGGAAACACCATATATTTT.

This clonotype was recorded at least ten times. The CDR3 loop is CSGTGGKNTEAFF. The CDR3 nucleotides are TGCAGTGGGACAGGGGGTAAGAACACTGAAGCTTTCTTT. The chain recombines TRBV29-1 with TRBJ1-1, with 11 bases that match TRBD1. CDR1 SQVTM and CDR2 ANQGSEA come from the germline V gene. This CDR3 comprises 13 residues. Supplemented by reference TRBV29-1 and TRBJ1-1, the full variable domain reads SAVISQKPSRDICQRGTSLTIQCQVDSQVTMMFWYRQQPGQSLTLIATANQGSEATYESGFVIDKFPISRPNLTFSTLTVSNMSPEDSSIYLCSGTGGKNTEAFFGQGTRLTVV.

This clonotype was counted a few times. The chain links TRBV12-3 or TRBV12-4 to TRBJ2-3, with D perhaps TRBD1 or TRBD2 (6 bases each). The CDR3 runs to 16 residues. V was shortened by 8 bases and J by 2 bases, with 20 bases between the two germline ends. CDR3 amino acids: CASGGTGLINTDTQYF. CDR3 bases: TGTGCCAGCGGGGGCACGGGACTTATAAACACAGATACGCAGTATTTT.

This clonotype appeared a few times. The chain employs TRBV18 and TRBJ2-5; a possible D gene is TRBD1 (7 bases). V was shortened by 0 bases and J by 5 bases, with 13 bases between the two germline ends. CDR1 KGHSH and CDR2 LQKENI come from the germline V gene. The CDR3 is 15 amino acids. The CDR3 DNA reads TGTGCCAGCTCACCACCGAGGAGGGGGCTTGAGACCCAGTACTTC. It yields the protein CASSPPRRGLETQYF.

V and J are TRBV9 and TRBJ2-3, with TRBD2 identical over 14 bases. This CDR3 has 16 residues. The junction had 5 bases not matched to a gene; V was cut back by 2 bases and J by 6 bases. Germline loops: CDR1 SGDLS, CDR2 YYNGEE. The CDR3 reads CASSVRLAGGPDTQYF. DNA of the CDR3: TGTGCCAGCAGCGTGCGACTAGCGGGAGGGCCGGATACGCAGTATTTT. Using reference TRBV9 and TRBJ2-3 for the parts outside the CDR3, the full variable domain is DSGVTQTPKHLITATGQRVTLRCSPRSGDLSVYWYQQSLDQGLQFLIQYYNGEERAKGNILERFSAQQFPDLHSELNLSSLELGDSALYFCASSVRLAGGPDTQYFGPGTRLTVL.

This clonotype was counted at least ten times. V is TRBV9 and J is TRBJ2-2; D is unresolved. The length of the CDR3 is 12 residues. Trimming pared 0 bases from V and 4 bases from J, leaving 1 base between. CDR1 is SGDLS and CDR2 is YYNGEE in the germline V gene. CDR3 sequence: CASSVGTGELFF. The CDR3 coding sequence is TGTGCCAGCAGCGTAGGCACCGGGGAGCTGTTTTTT.

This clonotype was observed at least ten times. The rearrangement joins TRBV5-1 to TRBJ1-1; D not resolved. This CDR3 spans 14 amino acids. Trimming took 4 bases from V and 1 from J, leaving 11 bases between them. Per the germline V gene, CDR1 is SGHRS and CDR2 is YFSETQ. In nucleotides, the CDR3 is TGCGCCAGCAGCCCCTGGACCGCGAACACTGAAGCTTTCTTT. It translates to CASSPWTANTEAFF.

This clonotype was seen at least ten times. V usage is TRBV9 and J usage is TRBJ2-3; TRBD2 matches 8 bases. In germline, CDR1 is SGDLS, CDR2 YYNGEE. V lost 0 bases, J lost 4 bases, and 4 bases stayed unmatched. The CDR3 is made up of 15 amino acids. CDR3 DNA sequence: TGTGCCAGCAGCGTAGACAGCGGGGGTGCAGATACGCAGTATTTT. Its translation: CASSVDSGGADTQYF.

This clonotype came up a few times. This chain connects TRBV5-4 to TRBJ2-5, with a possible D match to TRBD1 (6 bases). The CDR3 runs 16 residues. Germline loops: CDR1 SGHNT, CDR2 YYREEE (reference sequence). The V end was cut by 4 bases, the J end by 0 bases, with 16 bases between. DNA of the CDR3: TGTGCCAGCAGCCCTGGGACAACCGAGTACCAAGAGACCCAGTACTTC. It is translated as CASSPGTTEYQETQYF. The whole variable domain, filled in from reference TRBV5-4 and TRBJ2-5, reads ETGVTQSPTHLIKTRGQQVTLRCSSQSGHNTVSWYQQALGQGPQFIFQYYREEENGRGNFPPRFSGLQFPNYSSELNVNALELDDSALYLCASSPGTTEYQETQYFGPGTRLLVL.

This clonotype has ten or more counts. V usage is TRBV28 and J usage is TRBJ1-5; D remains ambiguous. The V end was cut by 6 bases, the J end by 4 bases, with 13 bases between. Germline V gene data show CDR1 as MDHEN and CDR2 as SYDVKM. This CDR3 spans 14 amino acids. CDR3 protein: CASSQREANQPQHF. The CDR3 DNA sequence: TGTGCCAGCAGCCAAAGGGAGGCTAATCAGCCCCAGCATTTT.